Detailed here is one T cell receptor beta chain. The sample comes from a study of CD8 T cells in Susac syndrome. V lost 6 bases and J lost 6; bases outside the gene matches: 7. CDR1 and CDR2 (germline): SQVTM, ANQGSEA. This CDR3 spans 13 amino acids. The authors reverse transcribed roughly 0.5 to 1 ug RNA with random hexamers. From the immunoSEQ multiplex PCR reads, TCRdb called clonotypes with MiXCR, one entry per CDR3 protein. Counted here are tens of thousands of distinct CDR3 sequences, about 93% occurring once; the ten biggest clones make up 0.26%. The receptor was derived from a human donor in good health. The specimen sequenced was CD8+ T cells from PBMCs. The chain carries TRBV29-1 and TRBJ1-2; 10 nucleotides line up with TRBD1. The CDR3: CSVPGQGPHGYTF. DNA for the CDR3: TGCAGCGTACCGGGACAGGGGCCCCATGGCTACACCTTC.